These T cell receptor beta chains were read from a single sample in a study of blood T cells in healthy people across ages. Each CDR3 protein gets one entry after TCRdb re-called the 5' RACE reads with MiXCR. The sample lists 1.2 million to 1.5 million distinct CDR3 sequences, about 43% occurring once. Sample: blood. These receptors all stem from a woman under 30 in good health. CDR3s include the opening cysteine and the closing phenylalanine or tryptophan. A D gene is named only where the DNA matches it firmly. The listing skips clone size in some rows; elsewhere it reads once, few, many or a size class.

j_gene	abundance	v_gene	d_gene	CDR3aa	CDR3nt
TRBJ2-5	many	TRBV28	-	CASAPGPMRETQYF	TGTGCCAGCGCGCCGGGACCCATGAGAGAGACCCAGTACTTC
TRBJ1-2	-	TRBV14	-	CASSQTGLSYGYTF	TGTGCCAGCAGCCAAACAGGGTTAAGCTATGGCTACACCTTC
TRBJ2-7	-	TRBV28	-	CASRGTLSSYEQYF	TGTGCCAGCAGAGGGACGCTGAGCTCCTACGAGCAGTACTTC
TRBJ1-2	-	TRBV28	-	CASKNGAGGGYTF	TGTGCCAGCAAAAATGGTGCTGGGGGCGGCTACACCTTC
TRBJ1-2	-	TRBV20-1	TRBD1	CSAPNLDRANYGYTF	TGCAGTGCCCCTAACTTGGACAGGGCTAACTATGGCTACACCTTC
TRBJ1-5	few	TRBV7-2	-	CASSLVGQPSNQPQHF	TGTGCCAGCAGCTTAGTAGGACAGCCCAGCAATCAGCCCCAGCATTTT
TRBJ2-5	few	TRBV11-2	-	CASSLGGALVETQYF	TGTGCCAGCAGCTTAGGTGGTGCCTTGGTGGAGACCCAGTACTTC
TRBJ2-7	-	TRBV6-2/TRBV6-3	TRBD2	CASSRGRASYEQYF	TGTGCCAGCAGTCGTGGGAGGGCCAGTTATGAGCAGTACTTC
TRBJ2-6	-	TRBV24-1	TRBD1	CATSERAGTDSGANVLTF	TGTGCCACCAGTGAGAGAGCCGGGACAGACTCTGGGGCCAACGTCCTGACTTTC
TRBJ1-2	few	TRBV10-3	-	CAISESEGANYGYTF	TGTGCCATCAGTGAGTCGGAGGGAGCTAACTATGGCTACACCTTC
TRBJ2-1	-	TRBV12-3/TRBV12-4	TRBD2	CASAGGRAYNEQFF	TGTGCCAGCGCGGGGGGACGCGCCTACAATGAGCAGTTCTTC
TRBJ1-2	-	TRBV25-1	-	CASSEYFSGDGRGYGYTF	TGTGCCAGCAGTGAATATTTTTCAGGGGACGGACGTGGCTATGGCTACACCTTC
TRBJ2-7	-	TRBV15	-	CATSRDETGSYEQYF	TGTGCCACCAGCAGAGATGAAACGGGAAGCTACGAGCAGTACTTC
TRBJ2-7	-	TRBV20-1	-	CSARPRLEQYF	TGCAGTGCCCGTCCCAGGTTGGAGCAGTACTTC
TRBJ1-1	few	TRBV20-1	-	CSALGDMNTEAFF	TGCAGTGCTCTAGGGGATATGAACACTGAAGCTTTCTTT
TRBJ2-7	many	TRBV20-1	-	CSARGIGDYEQYF	TGCAGTGCTAGAGGGATAGGCGACTACGAGCAGTACTTC
TRBJ2-7	-	TRBV20-1	TRBD2	CSASQGGTEQYF	TGCAGTGCTAGTCAGGGAGGGACCGAGCAGTACTTC
TRBJ2-5	-	TRBV29-1	-	CSVMLQLKETQYF	TGCAGCGTCATGTTACAGTTAAAAGAGACCCAGTACTTC
TRBJ2-1	-	TRBV20-1	TRBD2	CSANPGASGGARYNEQFF	TGCAGTGCTAATCCTGGGGCTAGCGGGGGGGCCAGGTACAATGAGCAGTTCTTC
TRBJ2-3	few	TRBV9	-	CASSPGVASADTQYF	TGTGCCAGCAGCCCAGGAGTAGCAAGCGCAGATACGCAGTATTTT
TRBJ1-2	few	TRBV20-1	-	CSAREGVGLGYTF	TGCAGTGCTAGGGAGGGGGTAGGGCTAGGCTACACCTTC
TRBJ1-1	few	TRBV6-1	-	CASSGQSDVYASEAFF	TGTGCCAGCAGCGGACAATCAGACGTTTACGCTTCTGAAGCTTTCTTT
TRBJ2-1	few	TRBV29-1	TRBD2	CSVEGGTSGSYEQFF	TGCAGCGTTGAAGGGGGGACTAGCGGGAGCTATGAGCAGTTCTTC
TRBJ2-7	-	TRBV6-1	-	CASSETQGSYEQYF	TGTGCCAGCAGTGAGACTCAGGGCTCCTACGAGCAGTACTTC
TRBJ1-1	-	TRBV5-1	-	CASSLGQHGNTEAFF	TGCGCCAGCAGCTTGGGACAGCACGGCAACACTGAAGCTTTCTTT
TRBJ2-7	many	TRBV9	TRBD2	CASSVGTSGEQYF	TGTGCCAGCAGCGTGGGGACTAGCGGCGAGCAGTACTTC
TRBJ1-2	few	TRBV27	-	CASSLSGPGALLAGYTF	TGTGCCAGCAGTTTATCGGGGCCGGGGGCTCTTTTAGCAGGCTACACCTTC
TRBJ1-1	-	TRBV6-5	TRBD1	CASSFRDRGALNTEAFF	TGTGCCAGCAGTTTCCGGGACAGGGGGGCCCTGAACACTGAAGCTTTCTTT
TRBJ2-7	few	TRBV4-2	TRBD2	CASSPLKPSGLYEQYF	TGTGCCAGCAGCCCCCTGAAGCCTAGCGGACTCTACGAGCAGTACTTC